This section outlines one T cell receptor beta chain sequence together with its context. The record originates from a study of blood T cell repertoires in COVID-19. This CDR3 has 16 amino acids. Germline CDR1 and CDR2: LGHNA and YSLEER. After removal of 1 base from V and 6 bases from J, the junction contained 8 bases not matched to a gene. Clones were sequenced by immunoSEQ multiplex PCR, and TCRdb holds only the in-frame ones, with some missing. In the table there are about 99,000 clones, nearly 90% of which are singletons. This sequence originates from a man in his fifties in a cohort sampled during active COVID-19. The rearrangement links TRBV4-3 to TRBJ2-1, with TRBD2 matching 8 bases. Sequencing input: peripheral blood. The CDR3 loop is CASSQGVGLGLNEQFF. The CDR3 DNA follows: TGCGCCAGCAGCCAAGGGGTGGGACTAGGTCTCAATGAGCAGTTCTTC.